The clone carrying this T cell receptor beta chain turned up a few times. The antigen remains undetermined. The CDR3 consists of 14 residues. Trimming stripped 2 bases from V and 4 bases from J, with 10 bases between. The germline V gene encodes CDR1 SEHNR and CDR2 FQNEAQ (reference sequence). The data were taken from a study of blood T cells in healthy people across ages. Findings and caveats of the study: Conclusively comparing naive with antigen-experienced cells was impossible with unsorted PBMCs. It was the long-lived donors that had more naive CD4+ cells and higher diversity than aged donors.

Ranging in age from about 6 to 95, the donors were healthy Caucasian individuals from Russia. Isolation recovered at least 6.5 million PBMCs from every sample. A second PCR, run for roughly 7 to 12 cycles, used a sample-barcoded 5' primer plus a J-beta primer mix. TCRdb redid the calling of the 5' RACE reads with MiXCR, one entry per CDR3 protein. Among some 1 million distinct CDR3 sequences listed, under 55% were seen once. The clonotype was recovered from a woman aged 60-75 years in good health. Sequencing was performed on blood. The chain carries TRBV7-9 and TRBJ2-3; TRBD1 might be the D (5 bases). This CDR3 is CASSLRGRADTQYF. The CDR3 coding sequence is TGTGCCAGCAGCTTAAGGGGTCGTGCAGATACGCAGTATTTT.